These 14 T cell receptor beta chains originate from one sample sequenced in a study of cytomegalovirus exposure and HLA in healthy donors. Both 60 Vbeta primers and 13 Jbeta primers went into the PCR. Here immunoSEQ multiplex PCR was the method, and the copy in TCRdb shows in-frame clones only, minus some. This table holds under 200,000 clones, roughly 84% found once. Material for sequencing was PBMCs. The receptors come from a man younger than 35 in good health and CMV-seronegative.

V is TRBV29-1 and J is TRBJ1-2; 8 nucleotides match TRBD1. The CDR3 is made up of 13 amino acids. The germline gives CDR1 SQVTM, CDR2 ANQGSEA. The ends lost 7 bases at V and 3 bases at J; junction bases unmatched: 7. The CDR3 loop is CSAQTGEDYGYTF. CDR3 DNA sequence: TGCAGCGCTCAGACAGGGGAAGACTATGGCTACACCTTC.

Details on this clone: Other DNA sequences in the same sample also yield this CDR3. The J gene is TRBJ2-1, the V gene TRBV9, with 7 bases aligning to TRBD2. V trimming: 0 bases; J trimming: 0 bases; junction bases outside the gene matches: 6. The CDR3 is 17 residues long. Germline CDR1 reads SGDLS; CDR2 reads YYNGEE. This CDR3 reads CASSVDLGRASYNEQFF. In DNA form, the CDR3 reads TGTGCCAGCAGCGTAGACTTGGGGAGGGCCTCCTACAATGAGCAGTTCTTC.

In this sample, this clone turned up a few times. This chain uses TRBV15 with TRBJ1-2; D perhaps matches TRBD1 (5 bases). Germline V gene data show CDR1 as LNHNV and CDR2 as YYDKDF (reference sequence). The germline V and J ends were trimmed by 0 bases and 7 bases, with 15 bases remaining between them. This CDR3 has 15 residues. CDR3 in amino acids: CATSRDFGGASGYTF. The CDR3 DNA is TGTGCCACCAGCAGAGATTTCGGAGGGGCTAGTGGCTACACCTTC. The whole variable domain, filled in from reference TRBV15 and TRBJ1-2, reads DAMVIQNPRYQVTQFGKPVTLSCSQTLNHNVMYWYQQKSSQAPKLLFHYYDKDFNNEADTPDNFQSRRPNTSFCFLDIRSPGLGDTAMYLCATSRDFGGASGYTFGSGTRLTVV.

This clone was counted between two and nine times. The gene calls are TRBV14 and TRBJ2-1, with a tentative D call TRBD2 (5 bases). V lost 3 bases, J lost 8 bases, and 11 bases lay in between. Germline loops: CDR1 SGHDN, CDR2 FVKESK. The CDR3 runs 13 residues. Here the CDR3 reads CASSQSSGYEQFF. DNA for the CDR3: TGTGCCAGCAGCCAGTCTTCGGGGTATGAGCAGTTCTTC.

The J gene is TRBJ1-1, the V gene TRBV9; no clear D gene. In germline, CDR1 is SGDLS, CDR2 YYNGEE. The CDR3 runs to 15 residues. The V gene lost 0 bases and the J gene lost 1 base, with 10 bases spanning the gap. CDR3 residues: CASSVGGGRNTEAFF. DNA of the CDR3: TGTGCCAGCAGCGTAGGAGGTGGGAGGAACACTGAAGCTTTCTTT.

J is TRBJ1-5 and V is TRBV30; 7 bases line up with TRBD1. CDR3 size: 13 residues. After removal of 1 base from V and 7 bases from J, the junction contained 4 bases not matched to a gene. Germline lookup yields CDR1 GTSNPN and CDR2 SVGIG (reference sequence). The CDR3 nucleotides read TGTGCCTGGAGTGGGGACAGTTCACAGCCCCAGCATTTT. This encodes CAWSGDSSQPQHF.

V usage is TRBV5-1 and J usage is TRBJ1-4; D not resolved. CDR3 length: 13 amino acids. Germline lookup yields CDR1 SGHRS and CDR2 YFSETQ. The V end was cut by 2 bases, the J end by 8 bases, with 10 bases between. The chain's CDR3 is CASSFNLGEKLFF. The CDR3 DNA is TGCGCCAGCAGCTTCAATCTCGGGGAAAAACTGTTTTTT.

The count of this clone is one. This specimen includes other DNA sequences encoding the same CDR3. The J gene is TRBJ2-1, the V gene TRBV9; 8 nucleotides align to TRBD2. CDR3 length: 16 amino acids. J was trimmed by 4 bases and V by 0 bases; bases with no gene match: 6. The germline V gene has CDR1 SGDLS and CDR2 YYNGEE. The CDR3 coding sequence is TGTGCCAGCAGCGTAGAAACTGGACTAGCTTACAATGAGCAGTTCTTC. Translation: CASSVETGLAYNEQFF.

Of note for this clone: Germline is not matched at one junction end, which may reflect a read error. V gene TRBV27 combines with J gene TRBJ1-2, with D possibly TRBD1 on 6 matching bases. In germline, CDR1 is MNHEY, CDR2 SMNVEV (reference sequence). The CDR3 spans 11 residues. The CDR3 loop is CAGSQGNGYTF. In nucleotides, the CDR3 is TGTGCCGGCAGTCAGGGGAATGGCTACACCTTC.

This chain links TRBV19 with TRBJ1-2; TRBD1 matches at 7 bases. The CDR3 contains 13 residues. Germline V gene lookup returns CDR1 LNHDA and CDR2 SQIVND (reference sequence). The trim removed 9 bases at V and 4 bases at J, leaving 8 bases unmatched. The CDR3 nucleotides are TGTGCCAGCTTGGGACAGACCCTCTATGGCTACACCTTC. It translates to CASLGQTLYGYTF.

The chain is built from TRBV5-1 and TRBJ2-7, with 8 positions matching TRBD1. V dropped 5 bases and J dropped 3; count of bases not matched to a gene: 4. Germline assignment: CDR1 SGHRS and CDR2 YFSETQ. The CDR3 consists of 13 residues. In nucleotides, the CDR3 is TGCGCCAGCAGTTATGGGACAGGCTACGAGCAGTACTTC. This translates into CASSYGTGYEQYF. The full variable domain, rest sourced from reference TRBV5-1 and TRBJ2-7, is KAGVTQTPRYLIKTRGQQVTLSCSPISGHRSVSWYQQTPGQGLQFLFEYFSETQRNKGNFPGRFSGRQFSNSRSEMNVSTLELGDSALYLCASSYGTGYEQYFGPGTRLTVT.

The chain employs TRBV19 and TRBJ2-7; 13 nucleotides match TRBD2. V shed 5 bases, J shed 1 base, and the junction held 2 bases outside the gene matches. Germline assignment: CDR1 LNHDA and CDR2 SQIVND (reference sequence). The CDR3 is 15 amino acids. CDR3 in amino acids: CASSWTSGGSYEQYF. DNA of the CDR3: TGTGCCAGTAGTTGGACTAGCGGGGGTTCCTACGAGCAGTACTTC.

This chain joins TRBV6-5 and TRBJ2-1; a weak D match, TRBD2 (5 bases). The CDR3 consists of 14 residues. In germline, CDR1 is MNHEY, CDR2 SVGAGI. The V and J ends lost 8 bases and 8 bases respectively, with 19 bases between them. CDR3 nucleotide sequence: TGTGCCAGCGGGCTAGCTCCTTCCGGGGATGAGCAGTTCTTC. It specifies CASGLAPSGDEQFF.

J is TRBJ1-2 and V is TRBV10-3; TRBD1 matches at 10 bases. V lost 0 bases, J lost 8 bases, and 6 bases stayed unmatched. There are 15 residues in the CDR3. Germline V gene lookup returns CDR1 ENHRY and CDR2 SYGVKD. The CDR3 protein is CAISESNGQGGGYTF. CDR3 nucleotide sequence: TGTGCCATCAGTGAGTCGAATGGACAGGGGGGAGGCTACACCTTC.